The entry below gives a single T cell receptor (beta chain) sequence along with its context. No antigen is known for it. There are no base qualities to consult, and no much larger clone falls within one base. The cohort was made up of around 720 healthy bone marrow donors. Cohort members were all nominally healthy when sampled, although unrecorded immune exposures were likely present. The donor was CMV seropositive and belonged to the group of 250 to 300 seropositive cohort members. A peripheral blood sample was provided by each donor, and peripheral blood mononuclear cells were used for TCR beta sequencing. Genomic DNA extraction from the blood cell samples was performed with the Qiagen DNeasy Blood Extraction Kit. There are 15 amino acids in the CDR3, from cysteine to phenylalanine inclusive. Solely the CDR3 DNA is kept, with 45 bases framed from the first base. CDR1 and CDR2 were assigned from the germline V gene as MNHEY and SVGAGI. V is pruned by 2 bases and J by 5 bases, leaving 2 bases of the junction without a gene match.

The source of the sample is a study of cytomegalovirus exposure and HLA in healthy donors (dated by TCRdb to about 2017). As for the study more broadly: In an earlier analysis of under 750 of the donors, 250 to 350 Gb of sequence data and just under 120 million unique TCR beta sequences from about 179 million T cells were reported. An early release covering 550 to 650 HLA-typed donors comprised about 300 gigabases of sequencing data and about 90 million unique TCR sequences. The genetic ancestry cluster associated with self-reported Caucasian donors included around 76% of the roughly 400 genotyped donors. The aim of the study was to test whether cataloging public T cell receptors could identify signatures of past pathogen exposure. The T cell repertoires of some 670 subjects were profiled by immunosequencing and related to cytomegalovirus serostatus. In addition to the first cohort of 666 subjects, a separate validation cohort of approximately 130 different subjects was used. The study combined high-throughput TCR immunosequencing, statistical association of individual TCRs with disease status, and machine learning to predict cytomegalovirus infection status. To study patterns of TCR occurrence, a later analysis re-analyzed previously published TCR beta repertoires from 650 to 750 donors and added high-resolution HLA genotyping. The later analysis used no new phenotypic data to find candidate immune exposures, relying instead on TCR beta sequences and their occurrence across donors. To decide whether each TCR beta V gene segment behaved as functional or pseudogenic, an earlier analysis of some 580 of the donors relied on high-throughput TCR beta sequencing. Donor age, sex, ethnicity and CMV serostatus were compiled together with the repertoire data. Genome-wide SNP genotypes for about 60% of the roughly 700 donors were used in a later genetic analysis, which treated that subset as a discovery cohort. Every repertoire in the discovery cohort had been generated on one and the same sequencing platform. HLA typing covered class I and class II loci at four-digit resolution. Typing coverage varied by locus: about 620-630 donors for A, B, C, DRB1 and DQB1; around 560 for DQA1; 606 for DPA1; around 490 for DPB1. Roughly 5 DR-DQ haplotypes were handled as single units for association and clustering because linkage in the cohort was strong. Among several hundred genotyped donors of the cohort, an average of around 240,000 unique TCR beta nucleotide sequences was sequenced per donor, of which roughly 17% were non-productive. Findings and caveats that apply to the study as a whole: Over 15 rarely observed V segments, including chromosome 9 orphons, were excluded from the earlier analysis of just under 600 of the donors because counts were too low. Most CMV-associated TCR beta chains appeared to be HLA-restricted in a later analysis, and the HLA associations seemed to be driven largely by CMV exposure. A later analysis reported that several top co-occurrence clusters appeared linked to parvovirus B19, influenza, CMV and Epstein-Barr virus. For the cohort, immune exposure information was limited to CMV serostatus. Some IMGT-functional V segments, including TRBV6-2 and TRBV6-3, could not be told apart with the 87-base-pair reads, so those segments were excluded. In an earlier analysis of about 540 of the donors, most TCR beta V segments were observed in productive rearrangements about 90% or about 30% of the time, broadly matching IMGT annotations. A total of fewer than 200 TCR beta chains were listed by the study as associated with cytomegalovirus. In a later analysis, HLA-associated TCR beta chains showed more clonal expansion and lower generation probabilities than non-associated chains that were equally common. In a later analysis, TCR association rates were found to vary across HLA loci, with the most associated TCRs seen for DRB1 alleles and the fewest for HLA-C alleles. According to the authors, the approach could potentially be generalized to other disease states and immunological phenotypes. Because HLA typing was unavailable for some donors at each locus, only the typed subset was used in association tests. The sequencing pipeline was judged likely to have produced a cluster of highly shared sequence variants as a technical artifact. V-gene and J-gene trimming of TCR beta chains was associated with a missense DCLRE1C variant in a later genetic analysis, and the association was replicated in an independent cohort. At a false discovery rate of 0.05, a later analysis linked about 16,000 TCR beta sequences to specific HLA alleles. In vitro tests confirmed that a few of the cytomegalovirus-associated TCR beta chains recognize cytomegalovirus antigens. The classifier was reported to diagnose cytomegalovirus status with high specificity and sensitivity in both the original cohort and the validation cohort. Presence/absence analyses assumed roughly uniform sequencing depth across donors, an assumption that may not hold. Most TCR sequences were observed very rarely across donors, whereas some public TCRs were present in many individuals. When HLA alleles, especially DR and DQ, strongly co-occurred, TCR associations were difficult to assign to individual alleles. A further reported finding was that TCR beta sequences accurately predicted the HLA-A and HLA-B alleles for most subjects in the first cohort. In this cohort, only TCR beta chains were sequenced, and detectable features were limited by the absence of alpha or paired-chain data. In a later genetic analysis, fewer N-insertions in productive TCRs were reported among donors in an Asian-associated ancestry cluster than the 666-donor mean. Linkage disequilibrium might explain the correlated functional status among segregating V segments, but an unknown experimental factor could not be excluded.

The method was the immunoSEQ multiplex PCR assay. A mixture of 60 forward primers for TCR Vbeta segments and 13 reverse primers for TCR Jbeta segments was used in the multiplex PCR. The CDR3 region of rearranged TCR beta genes was amplified from genomic DNA with a multiplex PCR assay. Amplified TCR beta libraries were sequenced as 87-base-pair reads on the Illumina HiSeq System. The paper's processing steps were these. A later analysis counted about 80 million unique TCR beta chains across the 550 to 700 repertoires, and approximately 11 million of these chains were shared by at least two donors. A nearest-neighbor algorithm error-corrected the raw reads and collapsed the reads into unique sequences, merging closely related sequences to remove PCR and sequencing errors. CDR3 sequences were aligned to IMGT reference sequences to assign V, D and J gene segments. Each retained sequence needed at least a six-nucleotide match to both a V gene segment and a J gene segment. Rearrangements were classified as productive when the CDR3 lacked stop codons and remained in frame with V and J, and all other rearrangements were classified as non-productive. CDR3 was defined according to IMGT convention as the region running from the second conserved V-encoded cysteine to the conserved J-encoded phenylalanine. The earlier analysis of some 600 of the donors excluded sequences that lacked an unambiguous match to a single V gene segment. In an earlier analysis of approximately 590 of the donors, V segments were called functional above 56.7% productive rearrangements and were called segregating when the between-donor standard deviation exceeded 5%. A statistical classification framework was developed to diagnose cytomegalovirus status using the catalog of TCR beta chain sequences. A later analysis assigned V and J genes by comparing TCR nucleotide sequences with IMGT/GENE-DB human TR gene sequences. The TCRdist pipeline was used in a later analysis to assign CDR3 sequences and most-parsimonious VDJ recombination scenarios. In a later analysis, every TCR beta chain was defined by the combination of its CDR3 amino acid sequence and its V-gene family, and reads without a unique V-gene family were dropped. In a later analysis, 450 to 600 highly shared, low-generation-probability nucleotide sequences were removed to address suspected cross-contamination and a sequencing artifact. For each public chain, a later analysis derived a clonal expansion index from normalized ranks of inferred template counts within each repertoire. In a later analysis, generation probabilities were computed using a VDJ recombination model fitted to out-of-frame rearrangements, and the results were checked against IGoR. In a later analysis, TCR-TCR, TCR-HLA and TCR-CMV co-occurrence was scored with hypergeometric tests, and a repertoire-size bias correction was applied to TCR pairs. To estimate false discovery rates, a later analysis permuted the HLA or CMV assignments 20 times. A later analysis grouped co-occurring TCRs with DBSCAN, adding TCRdist sequence similarity when clustering within HLA-allele-positive subsets. For co-occurrence clustering, repertoires with fewer than 30,000 or more than 120,000 public chains were excluded, along with a handful of repertoires with anomalous nucleotide sharing. TCRdb stores this immuneACCESS table with in-frame sequences only. Part of the clones is absent; in the studies checked, under half of the shortfall reflects unresolved V genes, and no reason is known for the rest. V and J calls and clone size come straight from that table; D and trimming were deduced from the DNA. The sample table records some 89,000 clones; roughly 85% of these occur just once. In total, the top ten clones hold 6.5% to 8.5% of the sample.

Sequencing used PBMCs. This TCR was sampled from a man in his forties in good health and CMV-seropositive. The chain employs TRBV6-5 and TRBJ1-4, and 10 junctional nucleotides match TRBD1. The DNA sequence is given as TGTGCCAGCAGTTACGGGGACAGGGGCAATGAAAAACTGTTTTTT. It encodes CASSYGDRGNEKLFF.